These 16 T cell receptor beta chains were all obtained from the same sample, sequenced in a study of identical twins. In TCRdb, the 5' RACE reads were re-called with MiXCR into one record per CDR3 protein. The sample shows 450,000 or so distinct CDR3 sequences, roughly an eighth of them seen only once. These data were likewise used in another study, on yellow fever vaccine responses in identical twins.

Sequenced sample: CD4+ T cells sorted from blood. These receptors were taken from a woman between 18 and 29 years old in good health.

This chain links TRBV4-1 with TRBJ2-1; 11 nucleotides agree with TRBD2. The CDR3 runs to 16 residues. The trim removed 3 bases at V and 4 bases at J, leaving 5 bases unmatched. Looked up from germline, CDR1 is MGHRA and CDR2 is YSYEKL. The CDR3 sequence: CASSHSLAGVYNEQFF. The CDR3 coding sequence is TGCGCCAGCAGCCATTCACTAGCGGGAGTGTACAATGAGCAGTTCTTC.

The chain joins TRBV12-3 or TRBV12-4 to TRBJ2-1; TRBD2 aligns across 8 bases. V was clipped by 2 bases and J by 2 bases; unmatched bases: 5. The CDR3 sequence is 16 residues long. The CDR3 spells CASSLRERGTYNEQFF. In DNA, the CDR3 is TGTGCCAGCAGTTTAAGGGAGCGGGGGACCTACAATGAGCAGTTCTTC.

This clonotype was seen more than once but under ten times. The chain uses TRBV2 and TRBJ2-1; TRBD2 might be the D (7 bases). The V gene's germline CDR1 is SNHLY and CDR2 FYNNEI. With 9 bases removed from V and 0 bases from J, the gap between germline ends came to 12 bases. The CDR3 loop spans 14 amino acids. CDR3 sequence: CARGGGSSYNEQFF. In DNA, the CDR3 is TGTGCCAGAGGGGGAGGGAGCTCCTACAATGAGCAGTTCTTC. Together with reference TRBV2 and TRBJ2-1, the CDR3 gives the full variable domain: EPEVTQTPSHQVTQMGQEVILRCVPISNHLYFYWYRQILGQKVEFLVSFYNNEISEKSEIFDDQFSVERPDGSNFTLKIRSTKLEDSAMYFCARGGGSSYNEQFFGPGTRLTVL.

A few counts support this clonotype. This chain links TRBV20-1 with TRBJ2-1, with 7 bases lining up with TRBD2. The ends lost 8 bases at V and 9 bases at J; junction bases unmatched: 16. The CDR3 extends over 14 amino acids. Germline loops: CDR1 DFQATT, CDR2 SNEGSKA (reference sequence). The CDR3: CSPISRGSFGEQFF. The CDR3 DNA follows: TGCAGTCCCATTTCACGCGGGAGTTTCGGTGAGCAGTTCTTC.

The CDR3 protein is CAWSGETQYF. The CDR3 DNA is TGTGCCTGGAGTGGAGAGACCCAGTACTTC. This chain joins TRBV30 and TRBJ2-5, with unresolved D. This CDR3 comprises 10 residues. Between the trimmed V and J ends, which lost 1 base and 4 bases, there was a span of 1 base. Germline assignment: CDR1 GTSNPN and CDR2 SVGIG (reference sequence).

The chain recombines TRBV5-1 with TRBJ2-3; weak D call: TRBD1 (5 bases). Trimming left V 2 bases short and J 2 bases short, with 9 bases between. The CDR3 is made up of 14 amino acids. In germline, CDR1 is SGHRS, CDR2 YFSETQ. The CDR3 DNA follows: TGCGCCAGCAGCTTCGGACACTTCACAGATACGCAGTATTTT. This sequence encodes CASSFGHFTDTQYF.

The V call is TRBV5-1, the J call TRBJ2-1; a possible D gene is TRBD2 (6 bases). Trimming left V 3 bases short and J 1 base short, with 29 bases between. Germline V gene data show CDR1 as SGHRS and CDR2 as YFSETQ. The CDR3 is 21 residues long. CDR3 coding DNA: TGCGCCAGCAGCTCGGGCTCTGGTCTCAGGAGGGGAATCCGTTCCTACAATGAGCAGTTCTTC. It is translated as CASSSGSGLRRGIRSYNEQFF.

This clonotype was seen only a few times. The V and J genes are TRBV11-2 and TRBJ2-7, with 10 bases aligning to TRBD2. CDR1 is SGHAT and CDR2 is FQNNGV in the germline V gene. Losses at the gene ends were 5 bases for V and 3 bases for J; bases not matched to a gene: 7. This CDR3 has 15 amino acids. The chain's CDR3 is CASSLLAGDLYEQYF. The CDR3 DNA reads as TGTGCCAGCAGCCTGCTAGCGGGGGACCTCTACGAGCAGTACTTC. Supplemented by reference TRBV11-2 and TRBJ2-7, the full variable domain reads EAGVAQSPRYKIIEKRQSVAFWCNPISGHATLYWYQQILGQGPKLLIQFQNNGVVDDSQLPKDRFSAERLKGVDSTLKIQPAKLEDSAVYLCASSLLAGDLYEQYFGPGTRLTVT.

This clonotype has ten or more counts. The chain recombines TRBV12-3 or TRBV12-4 with TRBJ2-2; 13 bases align to TRBD2. The CDR3 runs to 17 residues. Trimming removed 6 bases from V and 7 bases from J; junction bases left unmatched: 11. CDR3 region: CASSPLAGGVGGGELFF. The DNA of the CDR3 is TGTGCCAGCAGCCCACTAGCGGGAGGGGTGGGCGGCGGGGAGCTGTTTTTT.

The chain couples TRBV20-1 to TRBJ1-6; possibly TRBD1 for D (6 bases). Germline V gives CDR1 DFQATT, CDR2 SNEGSKA (reference sequence). The CDR3 loop spans 15 amino acids. Between the trimmed V and J ends, which lost 0 bases and 6 bases, there was a span of 12 bases. This CDR3 reads CSARDRRTVNSPLHF. CDR3 in DNA: TGCAGTGCTAGAGATCGTCGGACAGTTAATTCACCCCTCCACTTT.

The sample holds a few counts of this clonotype. The chain uses TRBV3-1 and TRBJ2-2; D gene unclear. Germline loops: CDR1 LGHDT, CDR2 YNNKEL (reference sequence). V lost 1 base and J 0 bases, leaving 15 bases between the germline ends. The CDR3 sequence is 18 residues long. CDR3 DNA sequence: TGTGCCAGCAGCCAAGTTGCAGGAGCTTACGCGAACACCGGGGAGCTGTTTTTT. As protein: CASSQVAGAYANTGELFF.

This clonotype appeared a few times. The CDR3, as DNA: TGTGCCATCAGTGAAGGGCAGGGCTCTTACGAGCAGTACTTC. It yields the protein CAISEGQGSYEQYF. The V and J genes are TRBV10-3 and TRBJ2-7, with D possibly matching TRBD1 (5 bases). Germline V lookup: CDR1 ENHRY, CDR2 SYGVKD. This CDR3 comprises 14 residues. Trimming stripped 3 bases from V and 4 bases from J, with 13 bases between.

This clonotype was picked up a small number of times. The J gene is TRBJ1-6, the V gene TRBV7-2; possible D gene TRBD1, 6 bases. The CDR3 has 16 amino acids. Germline CDR1 and CDR2: SGHTA and FQGNSA. The V gene lost 5 bases and the J gene lost 10 bases, with 21 bases spanning the gap. CDR3: CASSQGPQGSGSPLHF. The CDR3 DNA follows: TGTGCCAGCAGCCAGGGGCCTCAGGGTTCAGGGTCACCCCTCCACTTT.

This clonotype was detected ten times or more. The chain uses TRBV12-3 or TRBV12-4 and TRBJ2-1; 9 bases match TRBD2. The CDR3 has 12 residues. CDR3 DNA sequence: TGTGCAGCTAGCGGGGAAAACAATGAGCAGTTCTTC. Residues: CAASGENNEQFF.

This clonotype came up a few times. The chain combines TRBV6-1 with TRBJ2-2; tentatively, D is TRBD1 (6 bases). The germline V gene encodes CDR1 MNHNS and CDR2 SASEGT. CDR3 size: 14 residues. Trimming stripped 4 bases from V and 6 bases from J, with 12 bases between. The CDR3: CASSVIGGPGELFF. The CDR3 nucleotides read TGTGCCAGCAGTGTGATTGGGGGCCCCGGGGAGCTGTTTTTT.

CDR3 bases: TGTGCCAGCAGCGACAACCCCAGGGCATCTATCTACAATGAGCAGTTCTTC. Its protein is CASSDNPRASIYNEQFF. The rearrangement links TRBV9 to TRBJ2-1; D may be TRBD1 (5 bases). Trimming took off 3 bases at V and 3 bases at J, with 19 bases between the two ends. This CDR3 spans 17 amino acids. The germline CDR1 and CDR2 sequences are SGDLS and YYNGEE.